This TCR beta chain was retrieved from a study of CD8+CD57+ T cells in acquired aplastic anemia. About the research overall: Each DNA sample taken from sorted CD4+ and CD8+ cells came to around 3.4 ug on average. Study-level results: The same twenty-nine CD8+ CDR3 sequences occurred in patients and in controls.

The use of genomic DNA as template underpinned the TCR beta VDJ and CDR3 profiling. TCRdb re-called the reads through MiXCR, storing one row per CDR3 protein. In the table there are more than 100,000 distinct CDR3 sequences, more than 40% of which are singletons. Germline lookup yields CDR1 DFQATT and CDR2 SNEGSKA (reference sequence). V trimming: 5 bases; J trimming: 4 bases; junction bases outside the gene matches: 9. This CDR3 comprises 16 residues. This clonotype was seen only a few times. Its antigen is still unknown. Sequenced input: sorted CD4+, CD8+, or CD8+CD57+ T cells (not recorded which) from PBMCs. The V and J genes are TRBV20-1 and TRBJ2-5; 14 positions agree with TRBD2. The receptor was isolated from a human donor in good health, serving as a control. The CDR3 DNA follows: TGCAGTGCTTTCCGGGGACTAGCGGGGGCCAGAGAGACCCAGTACTTC. Translation gives CSAFRGLAGARETQYF.